Listed below are T cell receptor beta chains from one sample, sequenced in a study of T cell repertoires in cytomegalovirus infection. These receptors' antigens are unknown. TCRdb re-called the reads through MiXCR, storing one row per CDR3 protein. The data show some 150,000 distinct CDR3 sequences, more than 25% seen once. This specimen was CD8+ T cells from cultured PBMCs, taken from culture after CMV antigen stimulation. Receptors were obtained from a human donor in good health (CMV status not recorded). Some clones in this sample may be carry-over from other donors' samples. Both conserved end residues are part of each CDR3. The D gene is left open where the match is weak. Expanded clones are given a class, and other clones once, few, many or no size at all.

D gene	clone size	J gene	V gene	CDR3 protein	CDR3 DNA
.	few	TRBJ2-5	TRBV7-8	CASSSAPYIDF	TGTGCCAGCAGCTCGGCCCCCTATATAGACTTC
TRBD1	.	TRBJ1-1	TRBV27	CASSRRQGLRNTEAFF	TGTGCCAGCAGTAGGCGACAGGGTTTAAGGAACACTGAAGCTTTCTTT
TRBD2	many	TRBJ2-1	TRBV7-2	CASSLGLAGAYNEQFF	TGTGCCAGCAGCTTGGGACTAGCGGGGGCATACAATGAGCAGTTCTTC
.	.	TRBJ1-4	TRBV12-3/TRBV12-4	CATSSGSDEKLFF	TGTGCCACATCTTCGGGAAGCGACGAAAAACTGTTTTTT
.	few	TRBJ1-1	TRBV7-6	CASSSADTEAFF	TGTGCCAGCAGCTCCGCGGACACTGAAGCTTTCTTT
.	.	TRBJ1-1	TRBV3-1	CASSPAGAITEAFF	TGTGCCAGCAGCCCAGCGGGGGCCATCACTGAAGCTTTCTTT
TRBD1	.	TRBJ2-7	TRBV6-1	CASSVFPGTVSYEQYF	TGTGCCAGCAGTGTTTTTCCCGGGACAGTATCCTACGAGCAGTACTTC
.	.	TRBJ1-1	TRBV7-3	CASRLEAPEAFF	TGTGCCAGCAGGTTAGAAGCCCCTGAAGCTTTCTTT
.	.	TRBJ1-1	TRBV7-9	CASSLVLTEAFF	TGTGCCAGCAGCTTAGTACTCACTGAAGCTTTCTTT
.	few	TRBJ1-5	TRBV2	CASSEARTTYSNQPQHF	TGTGCCAGCAGTGAAGCCAGGACAACTTATAGCAATCAGCCCCAGCATTTT
.	few	TRBJ2-7	TRBV6-6	CASSYDKYYEQYF	TGTGCCAGCAGCTATGACAAGTACTACGAGCAGTACTTC
TRBD2	few	TRBJ2-1	TRBV12-3/TRBV12-4	CASLIAGTYNEQFF	TGTGCCAGTCTTATAGCGGGGACCTACAATGAGCAGTTCTTC
.	many	TRBJ2-7	TRBV7-2	CASSLRGRGTYEQYF	TGTGCCAGCAGCCTCAGGGGAAGGGGGACCTACGAGCAGTACTTC
TRBD1	many	TRBJ1-5	TRBV27	CASRYLGGVSNQPQHF	TGTGCCAGCAGATATTTAGGGGGCGTGAGCAATCAGCCCCAGCATTTT
.	.	TRBJ1-1	TRBV27	CASSLRSGSEAFF	TGTGCCAGCAGTTTAAGGTCTGGGTCTGAAGCTTTCTTT
.	.	TRBJ1-1	TRBV27	CASSLGTGTPEAFF	TGTGCCAGCAGTTTGGGTACCGGGACCCCTGAAGCTTTCTTT
TRBD2	few	TRBJ2-5	TRBV27	CASSSFLGLAGVETQYF	TGTGCCAGCAGTTCCTTCCTGGGACTAGCGGGGGTGGAGACCCAGTACTTC
.	.	TRBJ2-1	TRBV6-1	CASSPGLASYNEQFF	TGTGCCAGCAGTCCGGGACTGGCCTCCTACAATGAGCAGTTCTTC
.	many	TRBJ1-1	TRBV7-8	CASSLKRVGRTEAFF	TGTGCCAGCAGCTTGAAGAGGGTGGGACGCACTGAAGCTTTCTTT
.	few	TRBJ2-5	TRBV12-3/TRBV12-4	CASSLAPGNQETQYF	TGTGCCAGCAGTTTAGCGCCCGGCAACCAAGAGACCCAGTACTTC
.	.	TRBJ2-3	TRBV12-3/TRBV12-4	CASTDSGEASDTQYF	TGTGCCAGCACCGACAGTGGAGAAGCATCGGATACGCAGTATTTT
.	few	TRBJ2-2	TRBV3-1	CASSQDPDTGELFF	TGTGCCAGCAGCCAAGATCCAGACACCGGGGAGCTGTTTTTT
.	few	TRBJ2-2	TRBV19	CASSIGAGGTGELFF	TGTGCCAGTAGTATAGGGGCCGGCGGGACCGGGGAGCTGTTTTTT
.	.	TRBJ2-5	TRBV6-6	CASSYEVGRLERETQYF	TGTGCCAGCAGTTACGAGGTTGGCAGGTTGGAGCGAGAGACCCAGTACTTC
TRBD2	few	TRBJ2-3	TRBV6-1	CASSDSGTSGDTQYF	TGTGCCAGCAGTGATTCCGGGACTAGCGGGGATACGCAGTATTTT
.	many	TRBJ1-2	TRBV7-9	CASSPGVGVAYGYTF	TGTGCCAGCAGCCCAGGCGTGGGGGTCGCCTATGGCTACACCTTC
.	.	TRBJ1-2	TRBV12-3/TRBV12-4	CASSLGGRDGYTF	TGTGCCAGCAGCCTTGGTGGGCGAGATGGCTACACCTTC
.	.	TRBJ2-2	TRBV20-1	CSAATVNTGELFF	TGCAGTGCCGCGACAGTGAACACCGGGGAGCTGTTTTTT
TRBD1	.	TRBJ1-5	TRBV7-2	CASSLNRGQDQPQHF	TGTGCCAGCAGCTTAAACAGGGGGCAAGATCAGCCCCAGCATTTT
TRBD2	few	TRBJ2-7	TRBV7-9	CASSPDSSGGAREQYF	TGTGCCAGCAGCCCTGACTCTAGCGGGGGGGCCAGAGAGCAGTACTTC
.	.	TRBJ1-5	TRBV7-2	CASSPGTMPNQPQHF	TGTGCCAGCAGCCCCGGGACCATGCCCAATCAGCCCCAGCATTTT
.	.	TRBJ2-1	TRBV19	CASGSYSYNEQFF	TGTGCCAGCGGCTCCTATTCCTACAATGAGCAGTTCTTC
TRBD1	many	TRBJ1-1	TRBV27	CASSPRTGLTEAFF	TGTGCCAGCAGTCCGAGGACAGGGCTCACTGAAGCTTTCTTT
TRBD1	.	TRBJ1-5	TRBV12-3/TRBV12-4	CASRSGGQPQHF	TGTGCCAGCAGGTCAGGGGGCCAGCCCCAGCATTTT
.	.	TRBJ1-6	TRBV12-3/TRBV12-4	CASSYSGSPLHF	TGTGCCAGCAGCTACAGTGGTTCACCCCTCCACTTT
.	.	TRBJ2-4	TRBV12-3/TRBV12-4	CASSGTDKNIQYF	TGTGCCAGCAGCGGGACTGATAAAAACATTCAGTACTTC
.	.	TRBJ2-1	TRBV12-3/TRBV12-4	CASSLVLGEQFF	TGTGCCAGCAGTTTAGTTCTGGGAGAGCAGTTCTTC
TRBD2	.	TRBJ2-5	TRBV3-1	CASSQVVWTSGDQETQYF	TGTGCCAGCAGCCAAGTGGTATGGACTAGCGGGGACCAAGAGACCCAGTACTTC
.	.	TRBJ2-7	TRBV5-8	CASSWVPNDEQYF	TGTGCCAGCAGCTGGGTACCCAACGACGAGCAGTACTTC
TRBD1	.	TRBJ2-1	TRBV11-3	CASSRTGALFYNEQFF	TGTGCCAGCAGCAGGACAGGAGCACTATTCTACAATGAGCAGTTCTTC
TRBD1	.	TRBJ2-1	TRBV6-2/TRBV6-3	CASSYPPGQGAADEQFF	TGTGCCAGCAGTTACCCGCCGGGACAGGGGGCGGCAGATGAGCAGTTCTTC
TRBD1	.	TRBJ1-5	TRBV12-3/TRBV12-4	CASTNGTDPGQPQHF	TGTGCCAGCACGAATGGGACAGATCCGGGTCAGCCCCAGCATTTT
.	.	TRBJ2-7	TRBV2	CASSELGDEQYF	TGTGCCAGCAGTGAACTAGGAGACGAGCAGTACTTC
TRBD1	once	TRBJ1-4	TRBV7-9	CASSLPQAGQGFEKLFF	TGTGCCAGCAGCTTACCGCAGGCGGGACAGGGGTTCGAAAAACTGTTTTTT
TRBD1	.	TRBJ1-2	TRBV2	CASTGQGPSFYGYTF	TGTGCCAGCACCGGACAGGGGCCTTCTTTCTATGGCTACACCTTC
.	few	TRBJ1-5	TRBV20-1	CSARDRSGGSNQPQHF	TGCAGTGCTAGAGATCGGTCGGGGGGTAGCAATCAGCCCCAGCATTTT
.	.	TRBJ2-6	TRBV6-6	CATSGANVLTF	TGTGCCACCTCTGGGGCCAACGTCCTGACTTTC
TRBD1	few	TRBJ2-2	TRBV4-1	CASSQVPGQGNTGELFF	TGCGCCAGCAGCCAAGTCCCGGGACAGGGGAACACCGGGGAGCTGTTTTTT
TRBD2	many	TRBJ2-1	TRBV7-2	CASSYRTSGGPGINEQFF	TGTGCCAGCAGCTATAGGACTAGCGGGGGCCCCGGAATAAATGAGCAGTTCTTC
TRBD1	few	TRBJ2-7	TRBV7-6	CASSLYRGEQYF	TGTGCCAGCAGCTTATACAGGGGCGAGCAGTACTTC
.	.	TRBJ2-1	TRBV11-2	CASSLGGGAGNEQFF	TGTGCCAGCAGCTTAGGTGGGGGGGCCGGCAATGAGCAGTTCTTC
.	many	TRBJ2-3	TRBV2	CASSSGMGASGIRTDTQYF	TGTGCCAGCAGTTCGGGTATGGGGGCTAGCGGAATCCGCACAGATACGCAGTATTTT
TRBD1	.	TRBJ1-5	TRBV6-5	CASSDPDRGDQPQHF	TGTGCCAGCAGTGACCCTGACAGGGGTGATCAGCCCCAGCATTTT
TRBD1	many	TRBJ2-3	TRBV7-9	CASSLLGQEADTQYF	TGTGCCAGCAGCTTATTAGGACAGGAGGCAGATACGCAGTATTTT